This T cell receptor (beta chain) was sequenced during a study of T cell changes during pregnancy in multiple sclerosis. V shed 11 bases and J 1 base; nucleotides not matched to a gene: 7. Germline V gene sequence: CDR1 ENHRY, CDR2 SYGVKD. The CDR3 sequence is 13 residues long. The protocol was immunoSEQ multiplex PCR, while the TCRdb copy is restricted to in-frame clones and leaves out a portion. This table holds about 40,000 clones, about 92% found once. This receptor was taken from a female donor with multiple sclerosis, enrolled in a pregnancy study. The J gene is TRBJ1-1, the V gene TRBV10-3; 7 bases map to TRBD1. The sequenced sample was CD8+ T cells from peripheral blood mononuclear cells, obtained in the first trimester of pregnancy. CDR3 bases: TGTGCCGTTGGGGACAGTTGGAACACTGAAGCTTTCTTT. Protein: CAVGDSWNTEAFF.